What follows are 20 T cell receptor beta chains derived from one specimen sequenced in a study of graft-versus-host responses after intestinal transplantation. These receptors' targets are unknown. Sequenced by immunoSEQ multiplex PCR; TCRdb stores in-frame clones only, minus some. Here the sample spans more than 65,000 clones, about 92% being singletons. Sample: unstimulated CD8+ T cells sorted from spleen or lymph node cells, taken before intestinal transplant. These receptors originate from a human donor who received an intestinal transplant.

V and J are TRBV6-6 and TRBJ2-1; D is possibly TRBD2 (7 bases). Germline values: CDR1 MNHNY, CDR2 SVGAGI (reference sequence). This CDR3 comprises 13 residues. Trimming cost V 11 bases and J 7 bases, with 18 bases left between them. CDR3 in amino acids: CASGGGGLNEQFF. CDR3 nucleotide sequence: TGTGCCTCCGGGGGCGGGGGCCTTAATGAGCAGTTCTTC.

This sequence joins TRBV27 and TRBJ2-5; a possible D gene is TRBD1 (7 bases). The length of the CDR3 is 15 residues. V lost 3 bases to trimming and J lost 1 base, with 12 bases between them. Germline CDR1 MNHEY, CDR2 SMNVEV (reference sequence). CDR3 bases: TGTGCCAGCAGTTTGGCGGAGGGGGCCCAAGAGACCCAGTACTTC. It specifies CASSLAEGAQETQYF.

The CDR3 DNA sequence: TGTGCCAGCACCCCGGGACAGAACACAGATACGCAGTATTTT. It codes for CASTPGQNTDTQYF. The J gene is TRBJ2-3, the V gene TRBV6-1; 7 bases align to TRBD1. The V gene end was trimmed by 7 bases and the J gene end by 2 bases; junction bases not matched to a gene: 6. Germline V gene data show CDR1 as MNHNS and CDR2 as SASEGT. This CDR3 region has 14 residues.

The V and J genes are TRBV9 and TRBJ2-2, with D maybe TRBD1 (5 bases). CDR1 is SGDLS and CDR2 is YYNGEE in the germline V gene. This CDR3 is built from 16 residues. V was pared by 0 bases and J by 6 bases, with 15 bases between. Written as DNA, the CDR3 is TGTGCCAGCAGCGTAGGGCAGGGTGGGCTGGCCGGGGAGCTGTTTTTT. This codes for CASSVGQGGLAGELFF.

The gene calls are TRBV27 and TRBJ2-7, with 9 bases aligning to TRBD1. J was trimmed by 5 bases and V by 4 bases; bases with no gene match: 6. This CDR3 is built from 14 residues. Per germline, CDR1 MNHEY and CDR2 SMNVEV (reference sequence). The CDR3 spells CASSWGGTGNEQYF. The DNA for the CDR3 is TGTGCCAGCAGTTGGGGAGGGACAGGGAACGAGCAGTACTTC.

The chain carries TRBV2 and TRBJ2-5, with D unresolved. V lost 4 bases and J 4 bases, leaving 10 bases between the germline ends. Germline loops: CDR1 SNHLY, CDR2 FYNNEI. This CDR3 has 13 amino acids. In DNA, the CDR3 is TGTGCCAGCAGTGGGTTAGCCCCAGAGACCCAGTACTTC. Amino acid sequence: CASSGLAPETQYF.

This clone was detected a few times. This chain connects TRBV13 to TRBJ2-7; TRBD1 matches at 7 bases. Looked up from germline, CDR1 is PRHDT and CDR2 is FYEKMQ (reference sequence). This CDR3 region has 13 residues. Unmatched junction bases numbered 3, after V lost 5 bases and J lost 2 bases. The CDR3 DNA follows: TGTGCCAGCAGCATCGGGACAGCCTACGAGCAGTACTTC. Residues: CASSIGTAYEQYF.

V is TRBV2 and J is TRBJ2-7; possible D gene TRBD1, 6 bases. Germline V CDR1 and CDR2: SNHLY, FYNNEI. This CDR3 spans 14 amino acids. Trimming cost V 10 bases and J 2 bases, with 18 bases left between them. In DNA, the CDR3 is TGTGCCACCTTTTTTCGGGACAAGCCCTACGAGCAGTACTTC. This encodes CATFFRDKPYEQYF.

The chain uses TRBV5-6 and TRBJ2-5; 10 nucleotides match TRBD2. With V trimmed by 4 bases and J by 5 bases, 8 bases remained unmatched. There are 15 residues in the CDR3. Germline V gene data show CDR1 as SGHDT and CDR2 as YYEEEE. The CDR3 DNA reads as TGTGCCAGCAGCGTGCTAGCGGGGGTTGGGGAGACCCAGTACTTC. It is translated as CASSVLAGVGETQYF.

This clone was picked up a small number of times. This chain links TRBV9 with TRBJ2-5; TRBD1 agrees at 9 bases. V lost 3 bases to trimming and J lost 4 bases; unmatched junction nucleotides: 10. Germline V gene sequence: CDR1 SGDLS, CDR2 YYNGEE. The length of the CDR3 is 16 residues. CDR3: CASSAEGQGSGETQYF. The CDR3 DNA sequence: TGTGCCAGCAGCGCCGAGGGACAGGGTAGTGGAGAGACCCAGTACTTC.

The chain recombines TRBV13 with TRBJ2-7, with 9 nucleotides matching TRBD2. J lost 2 bases, V lost 0 bases, and 2 bases had no gene match. Germline CDR1 PRHDT, CDR2 FYEKMQ (reference sequence). There are 15 residues in the CDR3. The CDR3 DNA reads as TGTGCCAGCAGCTTAGGAGCGGGGGGAACCTACGAGCAGTACTTC. This sequence encodes CASSLGAGGTYEQYF.

The chain has TRBV9 and TRBJ2-7; D is undetermined. V was cut by 4 bases and J by 1 base, with 12 bases left in between. This CDR3 has 14 residues. In germline, CDR1 is SGDLS, CDR2 YYNGEE. This CDR3 reads CASSPSGESYEQYF. The CDR3 coding sequence is TGTGCCAGCAGCCCTTCTGGAGAGTCCTACGAGCAGTACTTC.

The CDR3 spells CASSREGYTF. CDR3 DNA sequence: TGTGCCAGTAGCCGGGAAGGCTACACCTTC. This chain connects TRBV19 to TRBJ1-2; D gene unclear. Trimming took off 6 bases at V and 8 bases at J, with 7 bases between the two ends. The length of the CDR3 is 10 residues. The germline gives CDR1 LNHDA, CDR2 SQIVND (reference sequence).

The J gene is TRBJ2-1, the V gene TRBV6-5; tentative D call: TRBD2 (6 bases). Trimming pared 7 bases from V and 9 bases from J, leaving 19 bases between. Germline V CDR1 and CDR2: MNHEY, SVGAGI. This CDR3 spans 14 amino acids. CDR3 sequence (DNA): TGTGCCAGCACCACCCGGGGGTTTTCGGGTGAGCAGTTCTTC. Translating gives CASTTRGFSGEQFF.

The chain combines TRBV9 with TRBJ1-2; D is undetermined. The germline V gene has CDR1 SGDLS and CDR2 YYNGEE. CDR3 length: 12 residues. V was trimmed by 3 bases and J by 7 bases, leaving 10 bases between them. The CDR3 reads CASSGLYVGYTF. Written as DNA, the CDR3 is TGTGCCAGCAGCGGACTTTACGTTGGCTACACCTTC.

J is TRBJ2-5 and V is TRBV4-2; tentative D call: TRBD1 (5 bases). Trimming shortened V by 6 bases and J by 3 bases, and 17 bases separated the two germline ends. CDR3 length equals 15 residues. Germline-derived CDR1 and CDR2 are LGHNA and YNFKEQ. The CDR3 region is CASRPTSGPEETQYF. The CDR3 DNA reads TGTGCCAGCAGGCCGACCTCAGGGCCTGAAGAGACCCAGTACTTC.

The gene calls are TRBV6-1 and TRBJ1-2; 8 bases fit TRBD1. J lost 4 bases, V lost 5 bases, and 6 bases had no gene match. In germline, CDR1 is MNHNS, CDR2 SASEGT. The CDR3 is made up of 14 amino acids. As DNA, the CDR3 is TGTGCCAGCAGTCGACAGGGGACAATCTATGGCTACACCTTC. As protein: CASSRQGTIYGYTF.

The V and J genes are TRBV9 and TRBJ2-7; D gene unclear. CDR3 length equals 13 residues. The V gene lost 0 bases and the J gene lost 4 bases, with 8 bases spanning the gap. Germline V gene lookup returns CDR1 SGDLS and CDR2 YYNGEE. The CDR3 region has the DNA TGTGCCAGCAGCGTAGACTTTGGTTACGAGCAGTACTTC. It specifies CASSVDFGYEQYF.

The chain carries TRBV11-2 and TRBJ1-1; 11 bases line up with TRBD1. J lost 3 bases, V lost 6 bases, and 9 bases had no gene match. The CDR3 is 16 amino acids. Germline V CDR1 and CDR2: SGHAT, FQNNGV. The CDR3 is CASRTGTGGLDTEAFF. DNA of the CDR3: TGTGCCAGCAGGACCGGGACAGGGGGTTTGGACACTGAAGCTTTCTTT.

This clone was recorded only once. The chain has TRBV4-2 and TRBJ2-1; TRBD2 matches at 13 bases. The CDR3 totals 16 residues. After removal of 4 bases from V and 3 bases from J, the junction contained 3 bases not matched to a gene. From germline, CDR1 is LGHNA and CDR2 YNFKEQ. The CDR3 loop is CASSRGTSGDYNEQFF. The CDR3 nucleotides are TGTGCCAGCAGCCGCGGGACTAGCGGGGACTACAATGAGCAGTTCTTC.